The sequence of this T cell receptor (beta chain) was determined in a study of cytomegalovirus exposure and HLA in healthy donors (dated by TCRdb to about 2017). Some background on the complete study: According to a later analysis, the roughly 130 validation repertoires were produced on the same platform as the roughly 600 repertoires of the first cohort. The study aimed to test whether cataloging public T cell receptors could reveal signatures of past pathogen exposure. To predict cytomegalovirus infection status, the study combined high-throughput TCR immunosequencing, statistical association of individual TCRs with disease status, and machine learning. In addition to the first cohort of around 670 subjects, a separate validation cohort of approximately 120 different subjects was used.

Note on this clone: This receptor's antigen is unknown. Base qualities are missing; no much larger clone stands one base away.

The library was built by means of the immunoSEQ multiplex PCR assay. From the authors' description of their analysis: A statistical classification framework was built for diagnosing cytomegalovirus status from the catalog of TCR beta chain sequences. TCRdb provides this immuneACCESS table in a form limited to in-frame rearrangements. Some clones are lacking; in checked studies, under half of them reflect an unresolved V gene, and why the rest are absent is not known. Clone size and the V and J calls come from that table; the DNA yielded D and trimming. The sample data list some 140,000 clones, and about 91% of these were observed just once. The top ten clonotypes cover approximately 9.2% of the sample. The CDR3 numbers 16 residues from cysteine through phenylalanine. Only CDR3 DNA remains: 48 bases, in frame from the first base. The trim is 4 bases for V and 0 bases for J, with a gap of 13 bases between the germline ends. Based on the germline V gene, the CDR1 and CDR2 sequences are MNHNS and SASEGT.

Beyond this particular receptor, the publication reports: It was suggested by the authors that the approach could potentially be generalized to other disease states and immunological phenotypes. The study listed 150 to 200 TCR beta chains as associated with cytomegalovirus. In a later analysis, TCRs clustered in the first cohort were found to also tend to co-occur in the 120 validation repertoires, with 90% to 95% of cluster scores above 0. Most TCR sequences were observed very rarely across donors, whereas some public TCRs were present in many individuals. Three of the identified cytomegalovirus-associated TCR beta chains were confirmed in vitro to be specific for cytomegalovirus antigens. The classifier was reported to diagnose cytomegalovirus status with high specificity and sensitivity in both the original cohort and the validation cohort. The validation cohort had no HLA typing available for a later analysis, so co-occurrence within that cohort was assessed over all 120 or so repertoires.

The donors were included in the validation cohort of roughly 130 subjects, a group kept apart from the roughly 730-subject first cohort. The sequence is built from TRBV6-1 and TRBJ2-1, with TRBD1 perhaps the D gene, on 6 matching bases. The receptor's source is a young woman in good health and CMV-seropositive. Sequencing used PBMCs. The CDR3 in this case is CASSAAGQSSYNEQFF. The sequence in DNA is TGTGCCAGCAGTGCTGCAGGACAGTCCTCCTACAATGAGCAGTTCTTC.